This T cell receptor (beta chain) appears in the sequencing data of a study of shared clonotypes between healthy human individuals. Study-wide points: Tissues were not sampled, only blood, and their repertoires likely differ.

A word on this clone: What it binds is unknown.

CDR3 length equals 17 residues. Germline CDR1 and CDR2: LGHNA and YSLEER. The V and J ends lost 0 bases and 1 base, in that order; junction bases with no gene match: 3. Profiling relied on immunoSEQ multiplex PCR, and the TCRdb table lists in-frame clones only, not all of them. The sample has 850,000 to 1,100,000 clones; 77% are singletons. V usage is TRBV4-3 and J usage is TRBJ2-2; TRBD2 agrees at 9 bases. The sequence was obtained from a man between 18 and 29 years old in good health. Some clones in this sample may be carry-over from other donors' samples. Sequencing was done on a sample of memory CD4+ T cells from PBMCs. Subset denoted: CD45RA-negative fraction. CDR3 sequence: CASSQEDSGRNTGELFF. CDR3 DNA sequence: TGCGCCAGCAGCCAAGAGGATAGCGGGAGGAACACCGGGGAGCTGTTTTTT.